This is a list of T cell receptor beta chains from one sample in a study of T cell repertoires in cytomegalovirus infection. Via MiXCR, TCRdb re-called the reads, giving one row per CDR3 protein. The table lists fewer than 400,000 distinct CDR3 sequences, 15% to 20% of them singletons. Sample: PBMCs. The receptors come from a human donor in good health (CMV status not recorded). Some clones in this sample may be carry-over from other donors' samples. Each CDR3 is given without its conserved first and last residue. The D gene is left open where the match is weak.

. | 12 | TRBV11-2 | ASSTGTVGGVQY
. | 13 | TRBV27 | ASSFAREWGDEQF
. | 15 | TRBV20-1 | SALTIGLPSSYNEQF
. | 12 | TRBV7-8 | ASSLVVENNEQF
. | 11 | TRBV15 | ATSRASGTEAF
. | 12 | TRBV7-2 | ASSLVGQGTEAF
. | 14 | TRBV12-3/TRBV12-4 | ASSSYVKGGSETQY
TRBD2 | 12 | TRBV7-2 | ASSLSSGSNTQY
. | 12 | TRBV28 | ASSFGGPGETQY
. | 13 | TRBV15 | ATSRDVGVNYEQY
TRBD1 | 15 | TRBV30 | AWSAGTGAYRTDTQY
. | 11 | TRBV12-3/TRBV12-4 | ASTPGLTDTQY
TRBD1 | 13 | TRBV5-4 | ASSFDRGSRSPLH
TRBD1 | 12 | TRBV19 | ASNYVGQSWPQH
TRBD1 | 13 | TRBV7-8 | ASSRGRTGEEGYT
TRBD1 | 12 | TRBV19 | ASSILSGGYGYT
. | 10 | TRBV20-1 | SASQSGNTIY
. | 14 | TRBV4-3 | ASSRSYRVRLTEAF
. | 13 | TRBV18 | ASSPRQDYNYGYT
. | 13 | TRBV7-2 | ASSATASGQETQY
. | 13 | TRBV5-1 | ASSLSGYGGNEQF
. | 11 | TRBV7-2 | ASSRTHGDIQY
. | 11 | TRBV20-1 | SARWGSNQPQH
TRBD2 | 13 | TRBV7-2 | ASSRRAGGYNEQF
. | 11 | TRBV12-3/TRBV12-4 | ASGDGSQETQY
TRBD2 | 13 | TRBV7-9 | ASSLSGSGNYEQY
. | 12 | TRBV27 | ASSSLLRSYEQY
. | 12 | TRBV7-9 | ASSQVAGTDTQY
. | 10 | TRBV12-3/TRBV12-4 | ASSYGWDTQY
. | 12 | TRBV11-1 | ASSLEQLNGGYT
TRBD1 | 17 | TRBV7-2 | ASSPWGDRVLRPNYGYT
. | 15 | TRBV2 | ASKTPLQGYTNEKLF
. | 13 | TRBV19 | ASSIDVPGATEAF
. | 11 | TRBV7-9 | ASSLVQTYGYT
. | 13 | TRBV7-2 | ASSSQTARVGGYT
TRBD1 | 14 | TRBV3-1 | ASSNQGGATNEKLF
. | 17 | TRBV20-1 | SARDFSGRKKSSYNEQF
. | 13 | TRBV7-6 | ASSPGRQPMFPQH
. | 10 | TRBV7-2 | ASSLREDTQY
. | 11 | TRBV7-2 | ASSLYVRTEAF